These 6 T cell receptor beta chains originate from one sample sequenced in a study of cytomegalovirus exposure and HLA in healthy donors. Primers: 60 Vbeta forward and 13 Jbeta reverse. Repertoires were generated with immunoSEQ multiplex PCR, while TCRdb's copy carries only in-frame clones and drops some. Of 200,000 to 250,000 clones listed, approximately 80% are singletons. The material sequenced was PBMCs. These receptor sequences come from a man aged 35-49 years in good health and CMV-seronegative.

The V and J genes are TRBV2 and TRBJ1-5; 8 bases map to TRBD1. The CDR3 spans 17 residues. Per germline, CDR1 SNHLY and CDR2 FYNNEI. After removal of 5 bases from V and 0 bases from J, the junction contained 9 bases not matched to a gene. DNA of the CDR3: TGTGCCAGCAGTCCTCGGACAGGGAGTAATAGCAATCAGCCCCAGCATTTT. Its translation is CASSPRTGSNSNQPQHF.

This chain links TRBV27 with TRBJ2-1; 8 bases agree with TRBD2. Germline lookup yields CDR1 MNHEY and CDR2 SMNVEV (reference sequence). The CDR3 spans 19 residues. The trim removed 1 base at V and 0 bases at J, leaving 11 bases unmatched. This CDR3 is CASSLWALASGRSYNEQFF. DNA for the CDR3: TGTGCCAGCAGTTTATGGGCCTTGGCTAGCGGGCGCTCCTACAATGAGCAGTTCTTC.

This clone was found once. The V gene is TRBV7-8, the J gene TRBJ2-7; a possible D gene is TRBD2 (7 bases). The CDR3 is 16 residues long. Germline CDR1 is SGHVS and CDR2 is FQNEAQ. V lost 3 bases, J lost 3 bases, and 18 bases lay in between. The DNA for the CDR3 is TGTGCCAGCAGCTTCCACCCCAGGGGAGGGTTCTACGAGCAGTACTTC. This codes for CASSFHPRGGFYEQYF.

A few counts support this clone. The chain recombines TRBV5-1 with TRBJ2-2; D is ambiguous. From germline, CDR1 is SGHRS and CDR2 YFSETQ. CDR3 length: 14 amino acids. Between the trimmed V and J ends, which lost 5 bases and 1 base, there was a span of 9 bases. The CDR3 here is CASRPLENTGELFF. The CDR3 DNA reads as TGCGCCAGCAGGCCCCTAGAGAACACCGGGGAGCTGTTTTTT. The full variable domain, completed using reference TRBV5-1 and TRBJ2-2, is KAGVTQTPRYLIKTRGQQVTLSCSPISGHRSVSWYQQTPGQGLQFLFEYFSETQRNKGNFPGRFSGRQFSNSRSEMNVSTLELGDSALYLCASRPLENTGELFFGEGSRLTVL.

This chain uses TRBV5-1 with TRBJ2-7; 9 nucleotides match TRBD2. Trimming removed 1 base from V and 0 bases from J; junction bases left unmatched: 2. The CDR3 loop spans 15 amino acids. Germline V gene lookup returns CDR1 SGHRS and CDR2 YFSETQ. The CDR3: CASSLSSGTSYEQYF. CDR3 nucleotides: TGCGCCAGCAGCTTGTCTAGCGGGACCTCCTACGAGCAGTACTTC. Complete variable domain (other parts from reference TRBV5-1 and TRBJ2-7): KAGVTQTPRYLIKTRGQQVTLSCSPISGHRSVSWYQQTPGQGLQFLFEYFSETQRNKGNFPGRFSGRQFSNSRSEMNVSTLELGDSALYLCASSLSSGTSYEQYFGPGTRLTVT.

In nucleotides, the CDR3 is TGTGCCTGGAGGGCTACAGGGAACTATGGCTACACCTTC. This sequence encodes CAWRATGNYGYTF. The chain joins TRBV30 to TRBJ1-2; perhaps TRBD1 as D (6 bases). V was cut by 3 bases and J by 2 bases, with 10 bases left in between. The CDR3 has 13 amino acids. Germline CDR1 is GTSNPN and CDR2 is SVGIG (reference sequence).